This entry lists 32 T cell receptor beta chains sequenced from one sample in a study of blood T cell repertoires in COVID-19. Using immunoSEQ multiplex PCR, the repertoire was profiled, and TCRdb retains in-frame clones only, with some absent. Of 49,000 or so clones listed, approximately 85% are singletons. Source material: peripheral blood. The source is a woman older than 75 with COVID-19, enrolled during active disease.

CDR3 region: CATSRDGSGGVGFTEAFF. The CDR3 bases are TGTGCCACCAGCAGAGATGGTTCAGGGGGAGTCGGTTTCACTGAAGCTTTCTTT. The V and J genes are TRBV15 and TRBJ1-1, with TRBD1 identical over 7 bases. Germline V gene data show CDR1 as LNHNV and CDR2 as YYDKDF (reference sequence). The CDR3 extends over 18 amino acids. J gave up 4 bases and V 0 bases, and 14 bases lay outside the gene matches.

Note on this clone: It is unclear where the CDR3 begins or ends on the DNA, so no DNA is shown, and the CDR3 is as TCRdb lists it. This chain links TRBV7-2 with TRBJ1-2; TRBD1 reflects the table's D call only, with no check against the DNA. The germline V gene encodes CDR1 SGHTA and CDR2 FQGNSA. The CDR3 spans 15 residues, counting both ends. The CDR3 here is CASSPTWGTGAAGTF.

V usage is TRBV15 and J usage is TRBJ2-3, with 10 positions matching TRBD2. The germline V gene encodes CDR1 LNHNV and CDR2 YYDKDF (reference sequence). With V trimmed by 0 bases and J by 5 bases, 5 bases remained unmatched. This CDR3 contains 16 residues. In DNA, the CDR3 is TGTGCCACCAGCAGAGAGCTAGCGGGAGTGGGAGATACGCAGTATTTT. Protein: CATSRELAGVGDTQYF.

The chain has TRBV5-5 and TRBJ2-5; no reliable D call. Trimming removed 4 bases at V and 5 bases at J, with 15 bases between. Looked up from germline, CDR1 is SGHKS and CDR2 is YYEKEE (reference sequence). CDR3 length: 14 residues. The CDR3 loop reads CASSKIESGETQYF. Written as DNA, the CDR3 is TGTGCCAGCAGCAAAATAGAATCAGGCGAGACCCAGTACTTC.

V usage is TRBV15 and J usage is TRBJ1-2; 8 bases line up with TRBD1. CDR3 size: 14 residues. The V segment lost 5 bases and the J segment 4 bases; nucleotides outside the gene matches: 6. Germline V gene data show CDR1 as LNHNV and CDR2 as YYDKDF (reference sequence). The CDR3 DNA follows: TGTGCCACCAGCCCTTCAGGGGGCAGCTATGGCTACACCTTC. Its translation: CATSPSGGSYGYTF.

The rearrangement links TRBV24-1 to TRBJ2-3, with 12 bases matching TRBD1. CDR1 is KGHDR and CDR2 is SFDVKD in the germline V gene. CDR3 length: 17 amino acids. V lost 4 bases to trimming and J lost 1 base; unmatched junction nucleotides: 5. The CDR3, as DNA: TGTGCCACCAGTGACCCCGGGACAGGGGGCGGCACAGATACGCAGTATTTT. Translating it yields CATSDPGTGGGTDTQYF.

This clone was recorded a few times. V is TRBV19 and J is TRBJ1-2; D perhaps matches TRBD1 (5 bases). V lost 4 bases and J 1 base, leaving 10 bases between the germline ends. The CDR3 has 14 amino acids. Germline CDR1 and CDR2: LNHDA and SQIVND (reference sequence). The CDR3 sequence: CASSRQRSNYGYTF. CDR3 nucleotide sequence: TGTGCCAGTAGTAGACAGCGCAGTAACTATGGCTACACCTTC.

V is TRBV7-3 and J is TRBJ2-3; 9 nucleotides line up with TRBD1. This CDR3 region has 16 residues. Trimming removed 0 bases from V and 10 bases from J; junction bases left unmatched: 11. In germline, CDR1 is SGHTA, CDR2 FQGTGA. The CDR3 region is CASSLTGGTGYSAQYF. CDR3 DNA: TGTGCCAGCAGCTTAACAGGAGGGACAGGGTATAGTGCGCAGTATTTT.

The V call is TRBV7-2, the J call TRBJ2-3; TRBD2 aligns across 9 bases. The CDR3 length is 19 residues. CDR1 is SGHTA and CDR2 is FQGNSA in the germline V gene. V was clipped by 2 bases and J by 2 bases; unmatched bases: 14. Here the CDR3 DNA reads TGTGCCAGCAGCTTAAACAGCGGCCGAAGCGGGGGGCCCACAGATACGCAGTATTTT. Protein sequence: CASSLNSGRSGGPTDTQYF.

V is TRBV18 and J is TRBJ2-1; 9 bases map to TRBD2. Per the germline V gene, CDR1 is KGHSH and CDR2 is LQKENI. With V trimmed by 6 bases and J by 1 base, 7 bases remained unmatched. CDR3 length: 16 residues. The CDR3 bases are TGTGCCAGCTCGCCCCCAACTAGCGGGTCCTACAATGAGCAGTTCTTC. This codes for CASSPPTSGSYNEQFF.

This chain uses TRBV19 with TRBJ2-7, with D unclear. Looked up from germline, CDR1 is LNHDA and CDR2 is SQIVND (reference sequence). V was clipped by 4 bases and J by 6 bases, with 22 bases between them. The CDR3 consists of 16 residues. The CDR3 coding sequence is TGTGCCAGTAGTACGGGTTATGGCCCGCACTCCGGCGAGCAGTACTTC. Its translation: CASSTGYGPHSGEQYF.

The CDR3 reads CAISEFGTDTQYF. The CDR3 DNA follows: TGTGCCATCAGTGAGTTCGGCACAGATACGCAGTATTTT. The chain couples TRBV10-3 to TRBJ2-3; D remains ambiguous. The CDR3 is 13 residues long. The ends were cut back, 1 base at V and 1 base at J, with 3 bases in the middle. Germline assignment: CDR1 ENHRY and CDR2 SYGVKD.

The J gene is TRBJ2-2, the V gene TRBV20-1; weak D call: TRBD2 (8 bases). V dropped 3 bases and J dropped 5 bases, with 16 bases sitting between them. Germline lookup yields CDR1 DFQATT and CDR2 SNEGSKA (reference sequence). The CDR3 has 15 residues. The CDR3 DNA follows: TGCAGTGCTAGTACTAGCGGCAGGGGGACCGGGGAGCTGTTTTTT. Translated, it gives CSASTSGRGTGELFF.

The rearrangement links TRBV27 to TRBJ2-4; possible D gene TRBD1, 6 bases. The CDR3 contains 13 residues. The germline gives CDR1 MNHEY, CDR2 SMNVEV (reference sequence). V gave up 1 base and J gave up 9 bases, with 10 bases separating them. The CDR3 sequence: CASSLFRGSIQYF. The CDR3 DNA reads TGTGCCAGCAGTTTATTCAGGGGAAGCATTCAGTACTTC.

J is TRBJ1-6 and V is TRBV28; 7 positions agree with TRBD1. The CDR3 covers 14 residues. Losses at the gene ends were 7 bases for V and 8 bases for J; bases not matched to a gene: 8. Germline-derived CDR1 and CDR2 are MDHEN and SYDVKM. The CDR3 sequence is CASTLGQRYSPLHF. The CDR3 DNA is TGTGCCAGCACCTTGGGACAGAGATATTCACCCCTCCACTTT.

The V gene is TRBV6-1, the J gene TRBJ1-5; maybe TRBD1 (6 bases). The CDR3 runs to 17 residues. Germline V gene sequence: CDR1 MNHNS, CDR2 SASEGT. V was cut by 4 bases and J by 4 bases, with 20 bases left in between. The CDR3 DNA sequence: TGTGCCAGCAGTGGAGCACAGGGTGGGATAGGGAATCAGCCCCAGCATTTT. Protein: CASSGAQGGIGNQPQHF.

The J gene is TRBJ2-5, the V gene TRBV18; 8 bases line up with TRBD1. The germline V gene encodes CDR1 KGHSH and CDR2 LQKENI. This CDR3 contains 15 residues. V was clipped by 5 bases and J by 2 bases; unmatched bases: 7. CDR3 bases: TGTGCCAGCTCATCGTTGACAGGGGATCAAGAGACCCAGTACTTC. Translating it yields CASSSLTGDQETQYF.

The chain combines TRBV28 with TRBJ2-7; TRBD1 matches at 10 bases. Trimming removed 5 bases from V and 6 bases from J; junction bases left unmatched: 13. The germline V gene has CDR1 MDHEN and CDR2 SYDVKM. CDR3 length: 16 residues. CDR3 in amino acids: CASSQTGTGASFEQYF. The CDR3 DNA follows: TGTGCCAGCAGTCAAACCGGGACAGGGGCTTCGTTCGAGCAGTACTTC.

The CDR3 region is CASSLQGGSTEAFF. The CDR3 DNA is TGTGCCAGCAGTTTACAGGGGGGCAGCACTGAAGCTTTCTTT. The chain employs TRBV2 and TRBJ1-1; 8 bases are shared with TRBD1. This CDR3 has 14 amino acids. V gave up 5 bases and J gave up 4 bases; unmatched junction bases: 6. Germline assignment: CDR1 SNHLY and CDR2 FYNNEI.

The chain has TRBV6-5 and TRBJ2-7; possible D gene TRBD2, 6 bases. Trimming pared 6 bases from V and 8 bases from J, leaving 20 bases between. The CDR3 has 14 amino acids. Germline values: CDR1 MNHEY, CDR2 SVGAGI. Here the CDR3 reads CASSAGRIPTKQYF. The CDR3 region has the DNA TGTGCCAGCAGCGCGGGACGGATTCCTACGAAGCAGTACTTC.

The genes are TRBV19 and TRBJ2-1, with 13 bases identical to TRBD2. There are 14 residues in the CDR3. With 7 bases clipped from V and 9 bases from J, the junction kept 6 bases outside the gene matches. Germline V gene data show CDR1 as LNHDA and CDR2 as SQIVND (reference sequence). DNA for the CDR3: TGTGCCAGTATCCGGACTAGCGGGGGTGGTGAGCAGTTCTTC. Its translation: CASIRTSGGGEQFF.

Here the CDR3 DNA reads TGTGCCAGCAGCTTAAGAAGACAGGGAGATCAGCCCCAGCATTTT. The encoded protein is CASSLRRQGDQPQHF. The chain uses TRBV7-2 and TRBJ1-5; 7 positions match TRBD1. The CDR3 is made up of 15 amino acids. V lost 2 bases to trimming and J lost 5 bases; unmatched junction nucleotides: 6. The germline CDR1 and CDR2 sequences are SGHTA and FQGNSA.

The count of this clone is one. A read error may account for a junction end that differs from germline. This chain links TRBV6-1 with TRBJ2-7; weak D call: TRBD1 (5 bases). Germline V gene data show CDR1 as MNHNS and CDR2 as SASEGT. CDR3 length: 15 amino acids. This CDR3 reads CAGSEAPDSIYEQYF. In nucleotides, the CDR3 is TGTGCCGGCAGTGAAGCCCCCGACAGTATCTACGAGCAGTACTTC.

In this sample, this clone turned up once. The DNA for the CDR3 is TGTGCCAGCTCACTAGGACTAGCGGGAGTACGGGAGCAGTACTTC. It is translated as CASSLGLAGVREQYF. The chain carries TRBV18 and TRBJ2-7, with 13 bases matching TRBD2. The CDR3 runs 15 residues. CDR1 KGHSH and CDR2 LQKENI come from the germline V gene. V shed 4 bases and J 7 bases; nucleotides not matched to a gene: 7.

This rearrangement joins TRBV4-3 to TRBJ2-7; perhaps TRBD1 as D (6 bases). The germline gives CDR1 LGHNA, CDR2 YSLEER. This CDR3 is built from 14 residues. With 0 bases removed from V and 3 bases from J, the gap between germline ends came to 9 bases. This chain's CDR3 is CASSQDPDSYEQYF. CDR3 sequence (DNA): TGCGCCAGCAGCCAAGATCCGGACAGCTACGAGCAGTACTTC.

This clone has only a few counts. The genes are TRBV5-8 and TRBJ2-5, with D tentatively TRBD1 (6 bases). Germline CDR1 is SGHTS and CDR2 is YDEGEE. This CDR3 is built from 16 residues. V lost 4 bases, J lost 5 bases, and 21 bases lay in between. CDR3 region: CASSARQAGYRETQYF. CDR3 nucleotides: TGTGCCAGCAGCGCCAGACAGGCAGGATACCGGGAGACCCAGTACTTC.

V gene TRBV5-1 combines with J gene TRBJ2-3, with D tentatively TRBD2 (6 bases). V shed 1 base and J shed 1 base, with 13 bases lying between them. The CDR3 spans 16 residues. CDR1 and CDR2 (germline): SGHRS, YFSETQ. CDR3 sequence: CASSLSGGWGTDTQYF. The CDR3 DNA reads as TGCGCCAGCAGCTTGTCCGGGGGTTGGGGCACAGATACGCAGTATTTT.

V is TRBV28 and J is TRBJ1-3, with D perhaps TRBD1 (5 bases). Germline CDR1 and CDR2: MDHEN and SYDVKM. CDR3 length: 13 amino acids. The ends were cut back, 8 bases at V and 7 bases at J, with 15 bases in the middle. The chain's CDR3 is CASVKAGRNTIYF. Here the CDR3 DNA reads TGTGCCAGCGTAAAGGCAGGGCGGAACACCATATATTTT.

The chain links TRBV19 to TRBJ2-7; 7 bases map to TRBD1. CDR3 size: 16 residues. The V segment lost 0 bases and the J segment 2 bases; nucleotides outside the gene matches: 7. Germline V gene lookup returns CDR1 LNHDA and CDR2 SQIVND (reference sequence). The CDR3 spells CASSIDRRQGAYEQYF. CDR3 sequence (DNA): TGTGCCAGTAGTATAGATAGGCGGCAGGGGGCCTACGAGCAGTACTTC.

This clone showed up just once. The chain has TRBV3-1 (or the pseudogene TRBV3-2) and TRBJ2-1; the match to TRBD2 covers 14 bases. This CDR3 is built from 15 residues. CDR1 LGHDT and CDR2 YNNKEL come from the germline V gene (reference sequence). The ends lost 2 bases at V and 10 bases at J; junction bases unmatched: 4. CDR3: CASSQPRLAGGEQFF. The CDR3 nucleotides are TGTGCCAGCAGCCAACCCAGACTAGCGGGAGGGGAGCAGTTCTTC.

V is TRBV20-1 and J is TRBJ1-1; TRBD1 might be the D (6 bases). Trimming shortened V by 5 bases and J by 5 bases, and 9 bases separated the two germline ends. In germline, CDR1 is DFQATT, CDR2 SNEGSKA (reference sequence). The CDR3 has 11 residues. The CDR3 here is CSAPRGTEAFF. The CDR3 DNA follows: TGCAGTGCTCCCAGGGGAACTGAAGCTTTCTTT.

This clone came up once. CDR3 protein: CASSEGQSFNYGYTF. CDR3 sequence (DNA): TGTGCCAGCAGTGAAGGACAGAGTTTTAACTATGGCTACACCTTC. The chain recombines TRBV6-1 with TRBJ1-2; weak D call: TRBD1 (5 bases). The CDR3 runs to 15 residues. V gave up 1 base and J gave up 1 base, with 10 bases separating them. From germline, CDR1 is MNHNS and CDR2 SASEGT.